The 26 T cell receptor beta chains given below trace back to one sample, sequenced in a study of blood T cell repertoires in COVID-19. Repertoires were generated with immunoSEQ multiplex PCR, while TCRdb's copy carries only in-frame clones and drops some. The data hold approximately 110,000 clones, with around 89% observed a single time. The sample was peripheral blood. These receptors were collected from a woman between 50 and 59 years old with acute or convalescent COVID-19.

The V gene is TRBV10-3, the J gene TRBJ2-3; D might be TRBD2 (6 bases). The CDR3 consists of 14 residues. V was trimmed by 10 bases and J by 0 bases, leaving 14 bases between them. Germline lookup yields CDR1 ENHRY and CDR2 SYGVKD. CDR3 amino acids: CATLAALSTDTQYF. The CDR3 DNA reads TGTGCCACCTTAGCGGCCCTGAGCACAGATACGCAGTATTTT.

The chain is built from TRBV19 and TRBJ1-5; TRBD1 is a possible D gene (6 bases). Trimming shortened V by 3 bases and J by 4 bases, and 16 bases separated the two germline ends. Germline CDR1 reads LNHDA; CDR2 reads SQIVND (reference sequence). CDR3 length equals 16 residues. DNA of the CDR3: TGTGCCAGTAGTATGATTGGGGGGGCCGAAAATCAGCCCCAGCATTTT. Protein sequence: CASSMIGGAENQPQHF.

The sample holds a few counts of this clone. The chain combines TRBV6-6 with TRBJ1-6, with 8 bases that match TRBD1. V shed 5 bases, J shed 6 bases, and the junction held 15 bases outside the gene matches. CDR3 size: 18 residues. Per the germline V gene, CDR1 is MNHNY and CDR2 is SVGAGI (reference sequence). As DNA, the CDR3 is TGTGCCAGCAGTCCCCGGACAGGGAAGGGGCTAAGTAATTCACCCCTCCACTTT. Its protein product is CASSPRTGKGLSNSPLHF.

This rearrangement joins TRBV19 to TRBJ2-3; tentative D call: TRBD2 (5 bases). This CDR3 is 17 amino acids long. V was trimmed by 2 bases and J by 3 bases, leaving 18 bases between them. Germline loops: CDR1 LNHDA, CDR2 SQIVND (reference sequence). As DNA, the CDR3 is TGTGCCAGTAGTATAAAGATGGGAGTCGACCGGACAGATACGCAGTATTTT. Translated: CASSIKMGVDRTDTQYF.

The chain carries TRBV6-5 and TRBJ1-2; D unclear. Deletions cut 5 bases from V and 4 bases from J, with 14 bases between. Germline V gene data show CDR1 as MNHEY and CDR2 as SVGAGI. This CDR3 spans 14 amino acids. The CDR3, as DNA: TGTGCCAGCAGTCGACTACCCGACTCCTATGGCTACACCTTC. Amino acids: CASSRLPDSYGYTF.

The V call is TRBV30, the J call TRBJ1-1; D ambiguous. Trimming shortened V by 0 bases and J by 4 bases, and 12 bases separated the two germline ends. This CDR3 contains 14 residues. CDR1 is GTSNPN, CDR2 SVGIG, per germline (reference sequence). CDR3 amino acids: CAWSVRTRVTEAFF. In DNA form, the CDR3 reads TGTGCCTGGAGTGTACGGACGAGGGTCACTGAAGCTTTCTTT.

This chain connects TRBV19 to TRBJ2-7, with a possible D match to TRBD1 (5 bases). The germline gives CDR1 LNHDA, CDR2 SQIVND (reference sequence). V was pared by 1 base and J by 3 bases, with 10 bases between. The CDR3 contains 14 residues. This CDR3 reads CASSIAGDSYEQYF. As DNA, the CDR3 is TGTGCCAGTAGTATAGCTGGAGACAGCTACGAGCAGTACTTC.

The CDR3 reads CASSYSLAGGLDTQYF. In DNA form, the CDR3 reads TGTGCCAGCAGTTACTCTTTGGCGGGAGGCCTAGATACGCAGTATTTT. This chain links TRBV6-5 with TRBJ2-3; TRBD2 matches at 8 bases. The CDR3 is 16 residues long. V lost 0 bases and J lost 5; bases outside the gene matches: 7. The germline V gene has CDR1 MNHEY and CDR2 SVGAGI.

The rearrangement joins TRBV6-2 or TRBV6-3 to TRBJ1-5; TRBD1 aligns across 8 bases. Germline trimming cut 2 bases from V and 1 base from J; bases unmatched to any gene: 1. This CDR3 region has 15 residues. Germline V gene sequence: CDR1 MNHEY, CDR2 SVGEGT. Here the CDR3 DNA reads TGTGCCAGCAGTTACGGACAGGGAAGCAATCAGCCCCAGCATTTT. It encodes CASSYGQGSNQPQHF.

The chain combines TRBV27 with TRBJ1-1; D call uncertain. This CDR3 contains 16 residues. V was shortened by 3 bases and J by 3 bases, with 17 bases between the two germline ends. Germline V CDR1 and CDR2: MNHEY, SMNVEV (reference sequence). The CDR3 DNA is TGTGCCAGCAGTTTGAGTGGGGAGGGATGGGACACTGAAGCTTTCTTT. Protein: CASSLSGEGWDTEAFF.

The chain has TRBV10-3 and TRBJ2-1; TRBD2 might be the D (7 bases). The CDR3 loop spans 15 amino acids. CDR1 ENHRY and CDR2 SYGVKD come from the germline V gene. V lost 2 bases to trimming and J lost 4 bases, with 12 bases between them. CDR3 DNA sequence: TGTGCCATCAGTGAGGGCGGGGGCATGTACAATGAGCAGTTCTTC. This sequence encodes CAISEGGGMYNEQFF.

Turning to this clone: The same CDR3 is also encoded by other DNA sequences in this sample. The chain recombines TRBV12-3 or TRBV12-4 with TRBJ2-1; the D is unclear. V gave up 1 base and J gave up 6 bases, with 4 bases separating them. The CDR3 runs 12 residues. The CDR3 sequence is CASSLGLNEQFF. The CDR3 DNA reads TGTGCCAGCAGTTTAGGACTCAATGAGCAGTTCTTC.

This clone turned up a few times. The gene calls are TRBV19 and TRBJ1-5, with D perhaps TRBD1 (5 bases). The CDR3 loop spans 14 amino acids. Trimming left V 3 bases short and J 10 bases short, with 16 bases between. The germline gives CDR1 LNHDA, CDR2 SQIVND (reference sequence). For the CDR3, the DNA is TGTGCCAGTAGTATCGACAGTACCTTAGGTCCCCAGCATTTT. Encoded protein: CASSIDSTLGPQHF.

The genes are TRBV7-2 and TRBJ2-5; 11 positions agree with TRBD2. The CDR3 consists of 15 residues. The V and J ends lost 6 bases and 5 bases, in that order; junction bases with no gene match: 8. Germline CDR1 and CDR2: SGHTA and FQGNSA. The DNA for the CDR3 is TGTGCCAGCAGTAGAACTAGCGGGGGAGGCGAGACCCAGTACTTC. It yields the protein CASSRTSGGGETQYF. Combining the CDR3 with reference TRBV7-2 and TRBJ2-5 gives the whole variable domain GAGVSQSPSNKVTEKGKDVELRCDPISGHTALYWYRQSLGQGLEFLIYFQGNSAPDKSGLPSDRFSAERTGGSVSTLTIQRTQQEDSAVYLCASSRTSGGGETQYFGPGTRLLVL.

This clone was seen a single time. This chain connects TRBV7-2 to TRBJ2-1; D possibly corresponds to TRBD1 (5 bases). V was pared by 1 base and J by 2 bases, with 12 bases between. This CDR3 comprises 16 residues. Per germline, CDR1 SGHTA and CDR2 FQGNSA. DNA for the CDR3: TGTGCCAGCAGCTTAGTGGACACTTTTCCCTACAATGAGCAGTTCTTC. This translates into CASSLVDTFPYNEQFF.

The chain couples TRBV5-5 to TRBJ1-5, with D maybe TRBD1 (5 bases). The CDR3 has 16 residues. V gave up 3 bases and J gave up 6 bases, with 19 bases separating them. Per the germline V gene, CDR1 is SGHKS and CDR2 is YYEKEE (reference sequence). The CDR3 DNA reads TGTGCCAGCAGCTCGCGGGGAGGGGAGGGAGGTCAGCCCCAGCATTTT. Its protein is CASSSRGGEGGQPQHF.

The V gene is TRBV7-3, the J gene TRBJ1-5, with D possibly matching TRBD1 (5 bases). V was shortened by 5 bases and J by 0 bases, with 14 bases between the two germline ends. The CDR3 is made up of 16 amino acids. CDR1 SGHTA and CDR2 FQGTGA come from the germline V gene. In DNA, the CDR3 is TGTGCCAGCAGCCTGACAGAGCCCCTTAGCAATCAGCCCCAGCATTTT. Protein: CASSLTEPLSNQPQHF. Together with reference TRBV7-3 and TRBJ1-5, the CDR3 gives the full variable domain: GAGVSQTPSNKVTEKGKYVELRCDPISGHTALYWYRQSLGQGPEFLIYFQGTGAADDSGLPNDRFFAVRPEGSVSTLKIQRTERGDSAVYLCASSLTEPLSNQPQHFGDGTRLSIL.

The chain combines TRBV5-1 with TRBJ2-2, with no clear D. Germline CDR1 reads SGHRS; CDR2 reads YFSETQ. The CDR3 runs to 13 residues. Trimming cost V 1 base and J 4 bases, with 5 bases left between them. The CDR3 DNA sequence: TGCGCCAGCAGCTTGACCAGCACCGGGGAGCTGTTTTTT. Amino acid sequence: CASSLTSTGELFF.

V is TRBV6-5 and J is TRBJ1-3; TRBD1 is a possible D gene (5 bases). V was pared by 5 bases and J by 2 bases, with 10 bases between. The germline V gene encodes CDR1 MNHEY and CDR2 SVGAGI. The CDR3 totals 14 residues. CDR3 coding DNA: TGTGCCAGCAGTCCAGGGTACACTGGAAACACCATATATTTT. It yields the protein CASSPGYTGNTIYF.

J is TRBJ1-5 and V is TRBV29-1, with a possible D match to TRBD1 (5 bases). Germline loops: CDR1 SQVTM, CDR2 ANQGSEA. The CDR3 is made up of 12 amino acids. Trimming pared 3 bases from V and 5 bases from J, leaving 8 bases between. The CDR3, as DNA: TGCAGCGTTGACAGGGTTTATCAGCCCCAGCATTTT. Translating it yields CSVDRVYQPQHF.

In this sample, this clone turned up once. The chain recombines TRBV7-2 with TRBJ1-2; 7 bases align to TRBD1. Per the germline V gene, CDR1 is SGHTA and CDR2 is FQGNSA. The CDR3 extends over 13 amino acids. V shed 8 bases, J shed 2 bases, and the junction held 5 bases outside the gene matches. The CDR3 loop reads CASGPRGNYGYTF. As DNA, the CDR3 is TGTGCCAGCGGGCCCAGGGGGAACTATGGCTACACCTTC. The full variable domain, with the rest looked up from reference TRBV7-2 and TRBJ1-2, is GAGVSQSPSNKVTEKGKDVELRCDPISGHTALYWYRQSLGQGLEFLIYFQGNSAPDKSGLPSDRFSAERTGGSVSTLTIQRTQQEDSAVYLCASGPRGNYGYTFGSGTRLTVV.

The chain has TRBV27 and TRBJ1-2, with 8 nucleotides matching TRBD1. J was trimmed by 2 bases and V by 5 bases; bases with no gene match: 13. Looked up from germline, CDR1 is MNHEY and CDR2 is SMNVEV (reference sequence). The CDR3 loop spans 17 amino acids. The CDR3 DNA reads as TGTGCCAGCAGTATACGACAGGGGATGGGGACGAACTATGGCTACACCTTC. Encoded protein: CASSIRQGMGTNYGYTF.

V usage is TRBV20-1 and J usage is TRBJ1-1; TRBD1 might be the D (5 bases). V dropped 4 bases and J dropped 4 bases, with 7 bases sitting between them. This CDR3 region has 11 residues. Germline V gives CDR1 DFQATT, CDR2 SNEGSKA (reference sequence). CDR3: CSAIRGTEAFF. CDR3 nucleotide sequence: TGCAGTGCTATAAGGGGCACTGAAGCTTTCTTT.

This rearrangement joins TRBV24-1 to TRBJ2-2; 8 bases match TRBD1. V gave up 5 bases and J gave up 5 bases; unmatched junction bases: 3. This CDR3 region has 14 residues. CDR1 KGHDR and CDR2 SFDVKD come from the germline V gene. CDR3 coding DNA: TGTGCCACCAGTGGGACAGGGATGACCGGGGAGCTGTTTTTT. This sequence encodes CATSGTGMTGELFF.

This clone was observed once. A read error may account for a junction end that differs from germline. The genes are TRBV20-1 and TRBJ1-2; 8 nucleotides align to TRBD1. Germline-derived CDR1 and CDR2 are DFQATT and SNEGSKA (reference sequence). This CDR3 contains 11 residues. CDR3 amino acids: CSARGGDRIRF. DNA for the CDR3: TGCAGTGCTAGAGGGGGGGACAGGATCAGATTC.

This clone has only one observation. The chain uses TRBV28 and TRBJ1-6, with 7 bases identical to TRBD1. Trimming at V came to 4 bases and at J to 7 bases, leaving 4 bases not matched to a gene. The germline CDR1 and CDR2 sequences are MDHEN and SYDVKM. The CDR3 is 14 residues long. In DNA, the CDR3 is TGTGCCAGCAGTTACCCGGGACAGAATTCACCCCTCCACTTT. Translated: CASSYPGQNSPLHF.